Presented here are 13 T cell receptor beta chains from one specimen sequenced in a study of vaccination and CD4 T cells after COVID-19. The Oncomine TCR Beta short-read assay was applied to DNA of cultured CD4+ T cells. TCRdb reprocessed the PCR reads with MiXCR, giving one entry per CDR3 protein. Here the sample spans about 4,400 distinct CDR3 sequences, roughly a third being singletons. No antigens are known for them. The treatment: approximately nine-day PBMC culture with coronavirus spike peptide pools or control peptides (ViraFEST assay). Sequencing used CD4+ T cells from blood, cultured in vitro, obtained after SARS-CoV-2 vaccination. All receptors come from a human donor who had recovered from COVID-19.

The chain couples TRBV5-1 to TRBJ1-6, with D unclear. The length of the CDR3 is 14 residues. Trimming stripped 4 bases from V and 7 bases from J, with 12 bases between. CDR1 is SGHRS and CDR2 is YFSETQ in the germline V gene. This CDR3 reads CASSRAGMNSPLHF. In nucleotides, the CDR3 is TGCGCCAGCAGCCGGGCGGGGATGAATTCACCCCTCCACTTT.

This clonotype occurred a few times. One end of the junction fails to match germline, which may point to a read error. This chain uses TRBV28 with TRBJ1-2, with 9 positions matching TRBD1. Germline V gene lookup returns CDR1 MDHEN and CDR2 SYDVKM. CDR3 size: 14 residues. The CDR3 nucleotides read TGTGCCAGCAGTTTCGGGACAGGGAACTCTGGCTACACCTTC. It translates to CASSFGTGNSGYTF.

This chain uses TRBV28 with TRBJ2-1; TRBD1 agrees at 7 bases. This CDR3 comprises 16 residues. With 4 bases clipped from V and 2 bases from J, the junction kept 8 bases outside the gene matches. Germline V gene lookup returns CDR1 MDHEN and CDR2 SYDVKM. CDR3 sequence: CASSSGGGGPYNEQFF. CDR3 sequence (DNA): TGTGCCAGCAGTTCAGGGGGTGGGGGCCCCTACAATGAGCAGTTCTTC.

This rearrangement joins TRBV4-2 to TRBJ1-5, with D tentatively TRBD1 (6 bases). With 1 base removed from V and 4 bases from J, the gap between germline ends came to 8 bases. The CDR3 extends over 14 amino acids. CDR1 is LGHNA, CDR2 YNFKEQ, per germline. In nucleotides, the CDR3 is TGTGCCAGCAGCCAAGGGACAGAAAATCAGCCCCAGCATTTT. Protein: CASSQGTENQPQHF.

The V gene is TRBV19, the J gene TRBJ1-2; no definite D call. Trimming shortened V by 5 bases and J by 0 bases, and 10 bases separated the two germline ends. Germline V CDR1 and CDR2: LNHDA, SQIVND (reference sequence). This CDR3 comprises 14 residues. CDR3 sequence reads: CASSGQASNYGYTF. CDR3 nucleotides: TGTGCCAGTAGTGGGCAGGCTTCTAACTATGGCTACACCTTC.

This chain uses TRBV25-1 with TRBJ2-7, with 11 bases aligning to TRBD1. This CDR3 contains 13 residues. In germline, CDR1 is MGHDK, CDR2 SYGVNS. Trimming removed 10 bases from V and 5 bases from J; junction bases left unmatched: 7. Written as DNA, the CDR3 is TGTGCCACCAGGGACAGGGGGGGCAACGAGCAGTACTTC. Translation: CATRDRGGNEQYF.

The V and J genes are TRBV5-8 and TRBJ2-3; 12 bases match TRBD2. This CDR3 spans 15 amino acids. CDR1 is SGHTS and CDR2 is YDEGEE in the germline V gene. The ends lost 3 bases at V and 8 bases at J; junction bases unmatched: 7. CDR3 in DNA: TGTGCCAGCAGCTCCCTAGCGGGGGGGCCGGGTACGCAGTATTTT. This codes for CASSSLAGGPGTQYF. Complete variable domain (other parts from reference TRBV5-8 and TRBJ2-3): EAGVTQSPTHLIKTRGQQATLRCSPISGHTSVYWYQQALGLGLQFLLWYDEGEERNRGNFPPRFSGRQFPNYSSELNVNALELEDSALYLCASSSLAGGPGTQYFGPGTRLTVL.

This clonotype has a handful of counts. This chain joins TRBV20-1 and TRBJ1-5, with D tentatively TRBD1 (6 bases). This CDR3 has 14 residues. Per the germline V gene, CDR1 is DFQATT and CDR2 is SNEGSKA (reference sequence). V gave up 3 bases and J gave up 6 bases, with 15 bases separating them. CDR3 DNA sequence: TGCAGTGCTAGGTCAGGACAGTTAGGTCAGCCCCAGCATTTT. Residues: CSARSGQLGQPQHF.

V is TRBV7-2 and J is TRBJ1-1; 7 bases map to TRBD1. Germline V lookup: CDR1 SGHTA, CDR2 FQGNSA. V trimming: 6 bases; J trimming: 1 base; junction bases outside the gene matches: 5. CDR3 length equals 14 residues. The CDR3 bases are TGTGCCAGCAGTTCACAGGGGTGGAACACTGAAGCTTTCTTT. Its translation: CASSSQGWNTEAFF.

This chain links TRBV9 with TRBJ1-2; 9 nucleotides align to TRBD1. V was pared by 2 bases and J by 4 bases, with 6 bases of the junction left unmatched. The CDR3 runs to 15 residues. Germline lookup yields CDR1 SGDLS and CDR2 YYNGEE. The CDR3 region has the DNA TGTGCCAGCAGCGTGGAGACAGGGGGTACCTATGGCTACACCTTC. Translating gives CASSVETGGTYGYTF.

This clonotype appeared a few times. For the CDR3, the DNA is TGCGCCAGCAGTCAATCTGGGACAGGGGCTCAGCCCCAGCATTTT. It yields the protein CASSQSGTGAQPQHF. V and J are TRBV23-1 and TRBJ1-5; 10 bases match TRBD1. TRBV23-1 is an open reading frame, and its role is uncertain. V trimming: 0 bases; J trimming: 6 bases; junction bases outside the gene matches: 2. The CDR3 is made up of 15 amino acids.

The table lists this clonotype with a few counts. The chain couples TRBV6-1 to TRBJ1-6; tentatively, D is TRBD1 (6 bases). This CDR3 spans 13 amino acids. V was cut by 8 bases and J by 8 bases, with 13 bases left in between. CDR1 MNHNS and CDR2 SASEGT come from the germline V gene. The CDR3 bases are TGTGCCAGCTCGGGCAGGGGCTATTCACCCCTCCACTTT. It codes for CASSGRGYSPLHF.

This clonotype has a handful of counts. CDR3 region: CAWSATRTGGNQPQHF. Here the CDR3 DNA reads TGTGCCTGGAGTGCCACCCGGACAGGGGGCAATCAGCCCCAGCATTTT. The gene calls are TRBV30 and TRBJ1-5; 9 bases match TRBD1. The V and J ends lost 1 base and 2 bases, in that order; junction bases with no gene match: 6. The germline V gene encodes CDR1 GTSNPN and CDR2 SVGIG (reference sequence). This CDR3 has 16 amino acids.